This TCR beta chain emerged from a study of Ad26.COV2.S vaccination and SARS-CoV-2 variants. V lost 5 bases to trimming and J lost 0 bases, with 12 bases between them. CDR1 and CDR2 (germline): SGHNT, YYREEE (reference sequence). This CDR3 is built from 15 residues. Assay used: immunoSEQ multiplex PCR; TCRdb lists only in-frame clones, some missing. This table holds roughly 680,000 clones, approximately 88% found once. Noted treatment: 19 received Ad26.COV2.S at low or high dose, single or two shots; five or six received placebo; per-sample allocation not given. Samples analyzed were those drawn on day 63 after the first vaccine or placebo injection.

This chain uses TRBV5-4 with TRBJ2-1; D gene unclear. This TCR was sampled from a person aged 18-65 years who received the Ad26.COV2.S COVID-19 vaccine or a placebo. The specimen comprised peripheral blood, sampled in a trial of Ad26.COV2.S vaccine versus placebo. The CDR3 DNA reads as TGTGCCAGCAGATCCCAAGTGAGCTCCTACAATGAGCAGTTCTTC. This gives the protein CASRSQVSSYNEQFF.